These 23 T cell receptor beta chains came from one sample sequenced in a study of T-cell reconstitution after alpha-beta-depleted transplantation in children (dated by TCRdb to 2015 to 2016). Library generation was performed with PCR. Instrument used: Illumina HiSeq 2500. To normalize quantification of the TCRbeta repertoire, the TCR libraries were built with molecular barcoding that relied on unique molecular identifiers. TCRdb reworked the public reads: Q25 trimming with fastp, MiXCR clone assembly, productive beta chains retained. Identical CDR3 proteins give one entry, which carries the most common genes and DNA. The sample yields about 610,000 distinct CDR3 sequences; roughly a tenth were counted once. Less than 5% of the sample is taken by the ten largest. The specimen comprised PBMCs from the stem cell graft donor, sampled from the stem cell graft. The receptors stem from a human donor who donated a stem cell graft to a child with acute myeloid leukemia.

This clonotype has a handful of counts. The chain recombines TRBV29-1 with TRBJ2-2; TRBD2 might be the D (6 bases). The CDR3 sequence is 13 residues long. Trimming stripped 5 bases from V and 6 bases from J, with 13 bases between. Germline CDR1 and CDR2: SQVTM and ANQGSEA. Here the CDR3 DNA reads TGCAGCGTTTACGGGAGAGGGGCCGGGGAGCTGTTTTTT. It translates to CSVYGRGAGELFF.

V usage is TRBV28 and J usage is TRBJ1-1; D is undetermined. Germline-derived CDR1 and CDR2 are MDHEN and SYDVKM. CDR3 size: 12 residues. As DNA, the CDR3 is TGTGCTGCGCAGAAACCCAACACTGAAGCTTTCTTT. Its protein is CAAQKPNTEAFF.

V is TRBV20-1 and J is TRBJ2-4; D gene uncertain. The germline CDR1 and CDR2 sequences are DFQATT and SNEGSKA (reference sequence). The CDR3 length is 12 residues. V lost 5 bases, J lost 9 bases, and 14 bases lay in between. CDR3 in amino acids: CSAEYLPAIQYF. CDR3 DNA sequence: TGCAGTGCTGAATACCTCCCGGCCATTCAGTACTTC.

As concerns this clonotype: This clone may be a read error of a much larger clone one base away. The rearrangement uses TRBV20-1 and TRBJ2-7; 7 bases map to TRBD1. The germline V gene has CDR1 DFQATT and CDR2 SNEGSKA (reference sequence). The CDR3 runs 13 residues. Here the CDR3 reads CSARGDRNYEPYF. As DNA, the CDR3 is TGCAGTGCTAGAGGGGACAGAAATTACGAGCCGTACTTC.

The chain links TRBV20-1 to TRBJ2-5, with D tentatively TRBD2 (6 bases). The germline CDR1 and CDR2 sequences are DFQATT and SNEGSKA (reference sequence). This CDR3 region has 14 residues. The V end was cut by 4 bases, the J end by 2 bases, with 14 bases between. CDR3 sequence reads: CSATGGKIQETQYF. As DNA, the CDR3 is TGCAGTGCTACCGGAGGGAAAATACAAGAGACCCAGTACTTC.

The table lists this clonotype with a few counts. V usage is TRBV4-3 and J usage is TRBJ2-6; no firm D call. This CDR3 has 16 amino acids. Between the trimmed V and J ends, which lost 0 bases and 0 bases, there was a span of 6 bases. Per the germline V gene, CDR1 is LGHNA and CDR2 is YSLEER. The DNA for the CDR3 is TGCGCCAGCAGCCAAGATGCCAGCTCTGGGGCCAACGTCCTGACTTTC. Its translation is CASSQDASSGANVLTF.

This clonotype was counted between two and nine times. This chain uses TRBV6-5 with TRBJ2-1, with 13 positions matching TRBD2. Germline lookup yields CDR1 MNHEY and CDR2 SVGAGI. CDR3 size: 17 residues. After removal of 2 bases from V and 5 bases from J, the junction contained 6 bases not matched to a gene. CDR3 nucleotide sequence: TGTGCCAGCAGTTACGTGGGGACTAGCGGGATTAACAATGAGCAGTTCTTC. It encodes CASSYVGTSGINNEQFF.

This chain joins TRBV9 and TRBJ2-5; no firm D call. Deletions cut 4 bases from V and 2 bases from J, with 9 bases between. Per germline, CDR1 SGDLS and CDR2 YYNGEE. The CDR3 extends over 13 amino acids. The CDR3 loop reads CASSRAGQETQYF. DNA of the CDR3: TGTGCCAGCAGCCGGGCAGGTCAAGAGACCCAGTACTTC.

There are a few counts of this clonotype. Compared with germline, one end of the junction differs, possibly owing to a read error. The rearrangement uses TRBV28 and TRBJ1-1; D perhaps matches TRBD1 (5 bases). The CDR3 length is 14 residues. Germline V gene data show CDR1 as MDHEN and CDR2 as SYDVKM. The CDR3 sequence is CASNRGTMNAEAFF. In nucleotides, the CDR3 is TGTGCCAGCAACCGAGGGACTATGAACGCTGAAGCTTTCTTT.

The chain is built from TRBV7-2 and TRBJ1-6; TRBD1 matches 7 bases. The length of the CDR3 is 15 residues. CDR1 SGHTA and CDR2 FQGNSA come from the germline V gene. V was clipped by 5 bases and J by 7 bases; unmatched bases: 8. The CDR3 reads CASSPISGGNSPLHF. In DNA form, the CDR3 reads TGTGCCAGCAGCCCAATTTCAGGGGGAAATTCACCCCTCCACTTT.

This clonotype came up many times. This chain connects TRBV2 to TRBJ2-7, with 7 bases matching TRBD1. The J segment lost 0 bases and the V segment lost 6 bases, leaving 8 bases of the junction unmatched. CDR1 and CDR2 from the germline V gene are SNHLY and FYNNEI. This CDR3 has 15 amino acids. CDR3 loop: CASRAGTDSSYEQYF. CDR3 bases: TGTGCCAGCAGAGCCGGGACAGACAGCTCCTACGAGCAGTACTTC.

This clonotype was observed at least ten times. The rearrangement uses TRBV7-2 and TRBJ2-3, with 8 bases lining up with TRBD2. The CDR3 spans 16 residues. V dropped 5 bases and J dropped 2; count of bases not matched to a gene: 9. Germline CDR1 SGHTA, CDR2 FQGNSA. This CDR3 reads CASSPRGRPLTDTQYF. In nucleotides, the CDR3 is TGTGCCAGCAGCCCACGCGGGAGGCCCCTCACAGATACGCAGTATTTT.

This clonotype occurred a few times. The CDR3, as DNA: TGTGCCAGCACCCGGGACTTGAAAAACATTCAGTACTTC. It specifies CASTRDLKNIQYF. The rearrangement uses TRBV6-1 and TRBJ2-4, with D perhaps matching TRBD2 (6 bases). The CDR3 spans 13 residues. Per germline, CDR1 MNHNS and CDR2 SASEGT. V dropped 7 bases and J dropped 4 bases, with 11 bases sitting between them.

Ten or more counts support this clonotype. The CDR3 nucleotides read TGTGCCTGGAGTATGACAGGGAAAAATGAGCAGTTCTTC. Encoded protein: CAWSMTGKNEQFF. The rearrangement joins TRBV30 to TRBJ2-1, with 7 bases matching TRBD1. Losses at the gene ends were 2 bases for V and 7 bases for J; bases not matched to a gene: 5. Germline CDR1 reads GTSNPN; CDR2 reads SVGIG (reference sequence). There are 13 residues in the CDR3.

The J gene is TRBJ2-1, the V gene TRBV5-1; D gene unclear. The CDR3 has 11 amino acids. The germline V and J ends were trimmed by 0 bases and 15 bases, with 10 bases remaining between them. Looked up from germline, CDR1 is SGHRS and CDR2 is YFSETQ. CDR3 in DNA: TGCGCCAGCAGCTTGGCTGGGGTAGGGTTCTTC. Protein product: CASSLAGVGFF.

This clonotype turned up a few times. The rearrangement links TRBV25-1 to TRBJ2-2, with D tentatively TRBD2 (6 bases). In germline, CDR1 is MGHDK, CDR2 SYGVNS. V shed 4 bases and J shed 6 bases, with 18 bases lying between them. This CDR3 comprises 16 residues. The CDR3 bases are TGTGCCAGCAGTGCTCCAATCCTCGGGGGTTCCGGGGAGCTGTTTTTT. Encoded protein: CASSAPILGGSGELFF.

In its sample, this clonotype was seen a few times. The chain is built from TRBV4-3 and TRBJ2-1; D is perhaps TRBD2 (5 bases). Trimming stripped 0 bases from V and 6 bases from J, with 12 bases between. Germline loops: CDR1 LGHNA, CDR2 YSLEER. CDR3 length: 15 amino acids. In nucleotides, the CDR3 is TGCGCCAGCAGCCAAGATGGACGGGGATTCAATGAGCAGTTCTTC. As protein: CASSQDGRGFNEQFF.

The V and J genes are TRBV4-2 and TRBJ1-6, with 12 bases aligning to TRBD1. V was clipped by 9 bases and J by 0 bases; unmatched bases: 18. The germline V gene encodes CDR1 LGHNA and CDR2 YNFKEQ. The CDR3 is 21 amino acids. The CDR3 sequence is CASSRQGDRGLPSSYNSPLHF. The CDR3 DNA follows: TGTGCCAGTAGTCGTCAGGGGGACAGGGGGCTCCCGAGCTCCTATAATTCACCCCTCCACTTT.

This clonotype was recorded at least ten times. V usage is TRBV12-3 or TRBV12-4 and J usage is TRBJ2-7, with 10 bases that match TRBD1. Unmatched junction bases numbered 13, after V lost 5 bases and J lost 12 bases. The CDR3 runs to 14 residues. The CDR3 DNA sequence: TGTGCCAGCAGTCCCATGCCGGGACAGGGGTATCGGTACTTC. Translated, it gives CASSPMPGQGYRYF.

This clonotype was seen a handful of times. The chain couples TRBV20-1 to TRBJ2-7, with 10 bases identical to TRBD1. This CDR3 has 14 amino acids. Germline-derived CDR1 and CDR2 are DFQATT and SNEGSKA (reference sequence). With V trimmed by 3 bases and J by 6 bases, 8 bases remained unmatched. The CDR3: CSASPGTGVAEQYF. The CDR3 nucleotides are TGCAGTGCTAGCCCCGGGACAGGGGTAGCCGAGCAGTACTTC.

V gene TRBV10-3 combines with J gene TRBJ1-1; D gene unclear. CDR3 size: 11 residues. V was cut by 10 bases and J by 7 bases, with 13 bases left in between. The germline V gene has CDR1 ENHRY and CDR2 SYGVKD. The CDR3 is CATTKEYEAFF. CDR3 DNA sequence: TGTGCCACTACAAAGGAATATGAAGCTTTCTTT.

This clonotype was picked up many times. This chain uses TRBV7-2 with TRBJ1-5; D may be TRBD1 (6 bases). V dropped 3 bases and J dropped 3 bases, with 12 bases sitting between them. The germline V gene has CDR1 SGHTA and CDR2 FQGNSA. The CDR3 runs 15 residues. The CDR3 DNA sequence: TGTGCCAGCAGCTTGGGGGGGCGGGACAATCAGCCCCAGCATTTT. This encodes CASSLGGRDNQPQHF.

This clonotype was found a few times. The chain combines TRBV14 with TRBJ2-7, with TRBD2 matching over 9 bases. After removal of 5 bases from V and 3 bases from J, the junction contained 8 bases not matched to a gene. Germline-derived CDR1 and CDR2 are SGHDN and FVKESK. The CDR3 sequence is 15 residues long. The CDR3 region has the DNA TGTGCCAGCAGCGCGCGGACTAGCGAACTCTACGAGCAGTACTTC. It encodes CASSARTSELYEQYF.